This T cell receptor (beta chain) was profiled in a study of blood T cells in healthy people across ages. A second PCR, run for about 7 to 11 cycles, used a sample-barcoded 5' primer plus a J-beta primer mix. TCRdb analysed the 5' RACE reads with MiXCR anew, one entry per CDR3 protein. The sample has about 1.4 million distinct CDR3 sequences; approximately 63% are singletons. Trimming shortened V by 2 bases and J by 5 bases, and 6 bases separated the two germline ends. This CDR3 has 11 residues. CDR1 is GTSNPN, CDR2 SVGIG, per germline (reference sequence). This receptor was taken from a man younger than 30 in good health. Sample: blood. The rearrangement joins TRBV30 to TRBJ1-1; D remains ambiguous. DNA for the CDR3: TGTGCCTGGAGTCCTCAGACTGAAGCTTTCTTT. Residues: CAWSPQTEAFF.